The 10 T cell receptor beta chains listed next were all sequenced from one sample in a study of cytomegalovirus exposure and HLA in healthy donors. Primers for the PCR totalled 60 Vbeta and 13 Jbeta. The assay was immunoSEQ multiplex PCR, and TCRdb's table has in-frame clones only and misses some. The sample shows roughly 200,000 clones, 85% to 90% of them seen only once. Sequencing was performed on PBMCs. The receptors here all came from a man aged 25 to 45 in good health and CMV-seronegative.

The sample holds a few counts of this clone. The chain has TRBV15 and TRBJ2-2, with 14 bases fitting TRBD2. From germline, CDR1 is LNHNV and CDR2 YYDKDF (reference sequence). V trimming: 1 base; J trimming: 1 base; junction bases outside the gene matches: 11. There are 21 residues in the CDR3. CDR3 loop: CATSRAPGRLAGGVNTGELFF. In DNA form, the CDR3 reads TGTGCCACCAGCAGAGCCCCAGGTCGACTAGCGGGGGGGGTGAACACCGGGGAGCTGTTTTTT.

The count of this clone is one. The rearrangement joins TRBV21-1 to TRBJ1-2; the D call TRBD1 from the table was never checked on the DNA. TRBV21-1 is described as a pseudogene. CDR3 length: 13 residues. The CDR3 DNA reads as TGTGCCAGCATTTTGACAGGGGCCTATGGCTACACCTTC. Its translation is CASILTGAYGYTF.

The chain combines TRBV18 with TRBJ2-3; TRBD2 agrees at 12 bases. CDR1 KGHSH and CDR2 LQKENI come from the germline V gene. Germline trimming cut 6 bases from V and 2 bases from J; bases unmatched to any gene: 9. This CDR3 contains 17 residues. The CDR3 DNA is TGTGCCAGCTCGGGTTCGACTAGCGGGGGTGCCACAGATACGCAGTATTTT. This codes for CASSGSTSGGATDTQYF.

The rearrangement uses TRBV7-8 and TRBJ1-4; D ambiguous. The germline V gene encodes CDR1 SGHVS and CDR2 FQNEAQ. V gave up 6 bases and J gave up 4 bases, with 12 bases separating them. This CDR3 is built from 14 residues. The CDR3: CASRAARINEKLFF. In nucleotides, the CDR3 is TGTGCCAGCAGGGCGGCACGGATTAATGAAAAACTGTTTTTT.

In the case of this clone: This sample also contains other DNA sequences that code for the same CDR3. This sequence joins TRBV6-5 and TRBJ1-3, with a possible D match to TRBD1 (6 bases). The CDR3 sequence is 15 residues long. In germline, CDR1 is MNHEY, CDR2 SVGAGI. Between the trimmed V and J ends, which lost 2 bases and 0 bases, there was a span of 8 bases. CDR3 region: CASSYVRGSGNTIYF. CDR3 in DNA: TGTGCCAGCAGTTACGTCAGGGGCTCTGGAAACACCATATATTTT.

The V gene is TRBV19, the J gene TRBJ1-5, with 10 bases lining up with TRBD1. Germline loops: CDR1 LNHDA, CDR2 SQIVND (reference sequence). The CDR3 loop spans 17 amino acids. After removal of 6 bases from V and 0 bases from J, the junction contained 8 bases not matched to a gene. The CDR3 region has the DNA TGTGCCAGTAGGGGACAGGGGATCCTTTATAGCAATCAGCCCCAGCATTTT. Translation: CASRGQGILYSNQPQHF.

The CDR3 DNA reads as TGTGCCAGCAGTTCCTGGACTAGCTTTACCTACAATGAGCAGTTCTTC. It yields the protein CASSSWTSFTYNEQFF. V and J are TRBV27 and TRBJ2-1; TRBD2 aligns across 8 bases. Trimming removed 4 bases from V and 2 bases from J; junction bases left unmatched: 7. This CDR3 contains 16 residues. The germline V gene has CDR1 MNHEY and CDR2 SMNVEV (reference sequence).

The genes are TRBV4-2 and TRBJ2-5; 8 bases fit TRBD2. Trimming took 8 bases from V and 4 from J; bases not matched to a gene: 6. This CDR3 comprises 13 residues. Germline V CDR1 and CDR2: LGHNA, YNFKEQ. This chain's CDR3 is CASGTGGRETQYF. CDR3 DNA: TGTGCCAGCGGAACGGGGGGGCGAGAGACCCAGTACTTC.

This chain connects TRBV7-9 to TRBJ2-1; 14 bases are a match to TRBD2. The junction had 8 bases not matched to a gene; V was cut back by 4 bases and J by 9 bases. The CDR3 runs to 16 residues. Germline V gene lookup returns CDR1 SEHNR and CDR2 FQNEAQ (reference sequence). CDR3 amino acids: CASSSTSGRAVSEQFF. In DNA form, the CDR3 reads TGTGCCAGCAGCTCGACTAGCGGGAGGGCCGTTAGTGAGCAGTTCTTC.

This clone showed up just a few times. The rearrangement joins TRBV28 to TRBJ1-5; TRBD1 matches 7 bases. This CDR3 comprises 13 residues. CDR1 MDHEN and CDR2 SYDVKM come from the germline V gene. Trimming at V came to 5 bases and at J to 5 bases, leaving 3 bases not matched to a gene. Written as DNA, the CDR3 is TGTGCCAGCAGTGACAGGGTGTATCAGCCCCAGCATTTT. It codes for CASSDRVYQPQHF. Supplemented by reference TRBV28 and TRBJ1-5, the full variable domain reads DVKVTQSSRYLVKRTGEKVFLECVQDMDHENMFWYRQDPGLGLRLIYFSYDVKMKEKGDIPEGYSVSREKKERFSLILESASTNQTSMYLCASSDRVYQPQHFGDGTRLSIL.